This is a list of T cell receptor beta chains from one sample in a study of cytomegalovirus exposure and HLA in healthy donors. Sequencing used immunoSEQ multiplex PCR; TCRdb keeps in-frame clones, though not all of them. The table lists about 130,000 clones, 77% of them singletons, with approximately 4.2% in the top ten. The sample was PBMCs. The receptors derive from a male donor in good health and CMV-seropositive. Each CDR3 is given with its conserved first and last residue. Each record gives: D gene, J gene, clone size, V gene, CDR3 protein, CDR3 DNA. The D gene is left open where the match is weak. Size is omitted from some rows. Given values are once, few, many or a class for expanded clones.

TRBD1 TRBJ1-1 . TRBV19 CASSARDRGFAEAFF TGTGCCAGTAGCGCTCGGGACAGGGGTTTCGCTGAAGCTTTCTTT
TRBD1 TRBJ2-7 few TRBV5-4 CASSRGQGLPYEQYF TGTGCCAGCAGCCGGGGACAGGGCCTTCCCTACGAGCAGTACTTC
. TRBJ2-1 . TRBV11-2 CASSFPIGEQFF TGTGCCAGCAGCTTCCCGATCGGTGAGCAGTTCTTC
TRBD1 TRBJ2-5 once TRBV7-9 CASSTTGLETQYF TGTGCCAGCAGCACGACAGGGTTGGAGACCCAGTACTTC
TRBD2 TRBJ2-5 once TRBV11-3 CASSRGREQYF TGTGCCAGCAGTCGGGGGAGGGAGCAGTACTTC
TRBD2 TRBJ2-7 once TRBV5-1 CASSFGLAGGGAYEQYF TGCGCCAGCAGCTTCGGACTAGCGGGGGGCGGGGCCTACGAGCAGTACTTC
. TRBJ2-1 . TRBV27 CASSPRGYNEQFF TGTGCCAGCAGCCCGCGGGGATACAATGAGCAGTTCTTC
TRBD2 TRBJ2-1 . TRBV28 CASSFGFSGRAGGEQFF TGTGCCAGCAGTTTTGGGTTTAGCGGGAGGGCCGGGGGTGAGCAGTTCTTC
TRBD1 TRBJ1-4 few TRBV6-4 CASSATGQGGEKLFF TGTGCCAGCAGTGCCACCGGACAGGGCGGCGAAAAACTGTTTTTT
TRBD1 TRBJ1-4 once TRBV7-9 CASSAGQGVEKLFF TGTGCCAGCAGCGCGGGACAGGGGGTTGAAAAACTGTTTTTT
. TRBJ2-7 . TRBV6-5 CASRRQEAYEQYF TGTGCCAGCAGACGACAGGAAGCCTACGAGCAGTACTTC
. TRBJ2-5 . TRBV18 CASSPSRVMETQYF TGTGCCAGCTCACCCTCCAGGGTCATGGAGACCCAGTACTTC
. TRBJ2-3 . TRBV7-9 CASSFAHGTDTQYF TGTGCCAGCAGCTTTGCGCACGGCACAGATACGCAGTATTTT
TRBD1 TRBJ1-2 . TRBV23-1 CASSQSFSGTDHGYTF TGCGCCAGCAGTCAATCCTTTTCCGGGACAGATCATGGCTACACCTTC
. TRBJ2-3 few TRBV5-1 CASSLFRGGSTDTQYF TGCGCCAGCAGCTTGTTTAGGGGGGGGAGCACAGATACGCAGTATTTT
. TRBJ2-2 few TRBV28 CATSPAGGELFF TGTGCCACTAGCCCGGCGGGTGGGGAGCTGTTTTTT
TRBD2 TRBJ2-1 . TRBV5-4 CASSLAGGNNEQFF TGTGCCAGCAGCTTGGCGGGAGGAAACAATGAGCAGTTCTTC
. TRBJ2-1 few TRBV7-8 CASSLEQSSYNEQFF TGTGCCAGCAGCTTAGAACAAAGCTCCTACAATGAGCAGTTCTTC
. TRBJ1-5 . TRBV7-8 CASSLSGSSNQPQHF TGTGCCAGCAGCTTATCAGGAAGTAGCAATCAGCCCCAGCATTTT
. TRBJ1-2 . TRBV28 CASSLTDYGYTF TGTGCCAGCAGTTTAACAGACTATGGCTACACCTTC
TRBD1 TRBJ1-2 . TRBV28 CASSFIGTADLYGYTF TGTGCCAGCAGTTTCATTGGGACAGCCGATCTCTATGGCTACACCTTC
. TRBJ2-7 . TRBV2 CASSWDISYEQYF TGTGCCAGCAGTTGGGACATCTCCTACGAGCAGTACTTC
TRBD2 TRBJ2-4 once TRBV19 CASSIGGRVDKNIQYF TGTGCCAGTAGTATAGGAGGGAGGGTTGACAAAAACATTCAGTACTTC
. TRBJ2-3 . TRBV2 CASQAKTSTDTQYF TGTGCCAGCCAAGCCAAGACTAGCACAGATACGCAGTATTTT
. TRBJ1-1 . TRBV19 CASSIYIGGTEAFF TGTGCCAGTAGTATCTACATCGGGGGGACTGAAGCTTTCTTT
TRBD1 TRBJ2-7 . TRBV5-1 CASSRRQGPREQYF TGCGCCAGCAGCCGAAGACAGGGGCCTAGGGAGCAGTACTTC
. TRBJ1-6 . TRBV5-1 CASSIGTMGFYNSPLHF TGCGCCAGCAGCATAGGGACAATGGGTTTCTATAATTCACCCCTCCACTTT
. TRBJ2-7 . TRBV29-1 CSVVRGTTGSYEQYF TGCAGCGTTGTGAGGGGCACGACAGGTTCCTACGAGCAGTACTTC
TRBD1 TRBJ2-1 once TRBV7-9 CASSFVTGEYNEQFF TGTGCCAGCAGCTTTGTAACAGGGGAATACAATGAGCAGTTCTTC
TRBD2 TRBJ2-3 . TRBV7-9 CSSSLSLAGAVDTQYF TGTTCCAGCAGCTTAAGCCTAGCGGGGGCTGTAGATACGCAGTATTTT
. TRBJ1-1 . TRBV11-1 CASSFDMSIEAFF TGTGCCAGCAGCTTCGACATGTCGATTGAAGCTTTCTTT
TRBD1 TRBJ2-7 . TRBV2 CASGDSPSGYF TGTGCCAGCGGGGACAGTCCATCGGGGTACTTC
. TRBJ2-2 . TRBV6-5 CASSDSQGSAGELFF TGTGCCAGCAGTGACTCCCAGGGAAGTGCCGGGGAGCTGTTTTTT
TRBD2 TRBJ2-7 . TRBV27 CASSVSGAGLSYEQYF TGTGCCAGCAGTGTAAGCGGGGCAGGGCTTTCCTACGAGCAGTACTTC
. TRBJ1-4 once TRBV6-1 CASNPTGTPGEKLFF TGTGCCAGCAATCCAACCGGGACACCTGGTGAAAAACTGTTTTTT
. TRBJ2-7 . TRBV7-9 CSSSLLARGYEQYF TGTTCCAGCAGCTTATTAGCCAGGGGCTACGAGCAGTACTTC
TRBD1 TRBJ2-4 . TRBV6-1 CASSATGQGVANIQYF TGTGCCAGCAGTGCCACCGGACAGGGGGTCGCCAACATTCAGTACTTC
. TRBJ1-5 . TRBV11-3 CASSPARGNQPQHF TGTGCCAGCAGCCCAGCCCGGGGCAATCAGCCCCAGCATTTT
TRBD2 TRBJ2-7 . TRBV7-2 CASSSGLAGSYEQYF TGTGCCAGCAGCTCGGGACTAGCGGGATCCTACGAGCAGTACTTC